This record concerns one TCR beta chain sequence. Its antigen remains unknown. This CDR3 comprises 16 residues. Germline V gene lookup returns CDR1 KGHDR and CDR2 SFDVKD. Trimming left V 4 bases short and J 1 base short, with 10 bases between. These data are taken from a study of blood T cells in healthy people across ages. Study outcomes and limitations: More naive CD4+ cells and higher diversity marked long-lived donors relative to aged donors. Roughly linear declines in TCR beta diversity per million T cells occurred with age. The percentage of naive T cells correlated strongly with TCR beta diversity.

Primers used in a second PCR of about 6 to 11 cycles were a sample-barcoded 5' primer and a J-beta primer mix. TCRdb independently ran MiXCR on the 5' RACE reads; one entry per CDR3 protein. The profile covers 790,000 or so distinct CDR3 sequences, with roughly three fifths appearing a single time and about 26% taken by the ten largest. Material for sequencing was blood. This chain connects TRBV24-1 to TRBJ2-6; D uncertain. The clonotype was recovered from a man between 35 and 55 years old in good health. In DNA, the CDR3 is TGTGCCACCAGTGACCGGATTGGGTCTGGGGCCAACGTCCTGACTTTC. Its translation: CATSDRIGSGANVLTF.